Ten or more counts support the clone carrying this T cell receptor (beta chain). Its antigen remains unknown. V dropped 6 bases and J dropped 4; count of bases not matched to a gene: 9. CDR1 and CDR2 (germline): SEHNR, FQNEAQ (reference sequence). This CDR3 is 15 amino acids long. The data were obtained in a study of response to subunit inactivated influenza vaccine. Study results and limitations: The authors proposed limited new T cell recruitment per seasonal influenza vaccination.

TCRdb reprocessed the RT-PCR reads via MiXCR and lists one record per CDR3 protein. The data show hundreds of thousands of distinct CDR3 sequences, with about 14% seen just once and about 7.4% held by the top ten. The receptor was isolated from a man aged 45-60 years who received an inactivated influenza vaccine. The V call is TRBV7-9, the J call TRBJ2-1; 7 positions agree with TRBD2. The specimen was PBMCs from blood, collected 14 to 15 days before vaccination. The CDR3 DNA reads as TGTGCCAGCAGTCCCGGGGTAGCGGGTTACAATGAGCAGTTCTTC. This gives the protein CASSPGVAGYNEQFF.